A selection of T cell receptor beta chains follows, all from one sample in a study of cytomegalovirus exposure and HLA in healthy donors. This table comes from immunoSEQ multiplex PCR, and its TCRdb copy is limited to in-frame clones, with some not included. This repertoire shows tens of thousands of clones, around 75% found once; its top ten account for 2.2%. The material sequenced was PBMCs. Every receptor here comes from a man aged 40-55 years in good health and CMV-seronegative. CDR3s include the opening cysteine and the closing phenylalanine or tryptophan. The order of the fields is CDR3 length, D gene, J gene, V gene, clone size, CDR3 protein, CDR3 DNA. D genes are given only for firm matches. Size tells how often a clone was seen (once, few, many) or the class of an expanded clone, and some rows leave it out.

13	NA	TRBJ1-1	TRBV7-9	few	CASSLRAGTEAFF	TGTGCCAGCAGCTTGAGGGCCGGCACTGAAGCTTTCTTT
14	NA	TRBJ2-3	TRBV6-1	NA	CASSQRRVQDTQYF	TGTGCCAGCAGTCAACGCAGGGTACAAGATACGCAGTATTTT
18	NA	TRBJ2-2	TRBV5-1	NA	CASSSAVGGTAGTGELFF	TGCGCCAGCAGCTCCGCGGTTGGAGGGACCGCGGGCACCGGGGAGCTGTTTTTT
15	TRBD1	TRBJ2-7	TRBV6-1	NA	CASNPTGGSAYEQYF	TGTGCCAGCAACCCGACAGGGGGCTCTGCCTACGAGCAGTACTTC
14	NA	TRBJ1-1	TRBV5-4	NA	CASSLGAQYTEAFF	TGTGCCAGCAGCTTGGGGGCGCAGTACACTGAAGCTTTCTTT
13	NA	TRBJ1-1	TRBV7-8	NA	CASSQGMNTEAFF	TGTGCCAGCTCCCAGGGAATGAACACTGAAGCTTTCTTT
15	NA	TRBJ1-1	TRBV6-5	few	CASSPDRFMNTEAFF	TGTGCCAGCAGCCCGGACAGATTTATGAACACTGAAGCTTTCTTT
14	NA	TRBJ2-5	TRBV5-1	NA	CASSLGTQGETQYF	TGCGCCAGCAGCTTGGGGACCCAGGGGGAGACCCAGTACTTC
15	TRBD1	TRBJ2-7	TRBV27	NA	CASSWGQAPWREQYF	TGTGCCAGCAGTTGGGGACAGGCCCCTTGGCGGGAGCAGTACTTC
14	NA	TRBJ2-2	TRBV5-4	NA	CASSLQGLTGELFF	TGTGCCAGCAGCTTACAGGGTCTAACCGGGGAGCTGTTTTTT
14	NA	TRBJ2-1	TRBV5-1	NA	CASSLADTYNEQFF	TGCGCCAGCAGCTTAGCGGATACCTACAATGAGCAGTTCTTC
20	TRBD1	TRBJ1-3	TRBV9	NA	CASSSQGVQTDSVFRNTIYF	TGTGCCAGCAGCTCACAGGGGGTACAGACTGATTCGGTTTTTCGAAACACCATATATTTT
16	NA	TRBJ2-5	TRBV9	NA	CASSPPSPTGEETQYF	TGTGCCAGCAGCCCCCCGTCCCCCACAGGAGAAGAGACCCAGTACTTC
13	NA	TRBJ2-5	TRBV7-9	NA	CASSLGEKETQYF	TGTGCCAGCAGCTTAGGTGAGAAGGAGACCCAGTACTTC
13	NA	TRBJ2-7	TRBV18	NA	CASSPPGAYEQYF	TGTGCCAGCTCACCACCGGGGGCATACGAGCAGTACTTC
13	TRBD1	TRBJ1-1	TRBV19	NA	CASRVTGVTEAFF	TGTGCCAGTAGGGTGACAGGGGTCACTGAAGCTTTCTTT
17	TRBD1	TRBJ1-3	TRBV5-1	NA	CASSLQRTGFSGNTIYF	TGCGCCAGCAGCCTGCAACGGACAGGCTTCTCTGGAAACACCATATATTTT
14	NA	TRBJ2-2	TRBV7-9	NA	CASSLVSGAGELFF	TGTGCCAGCAGCTTAGTTTCGGGAGCCGGGGAGCTGTTTTTT
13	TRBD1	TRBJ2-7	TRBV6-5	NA	CASSLGTGYEQYF	TGTGCCAGCAGTTTAGGGACAGGATACGAGCAGTACTTC
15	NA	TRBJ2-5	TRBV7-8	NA	CASTYGGSYRETQYF	TGTGCCAGCACTTATGGGGGCTCGTATCGAGAGACCCAGTACTTC
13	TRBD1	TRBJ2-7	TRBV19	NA	CASSAGTGGEQYF	TGTGCCAGTAGCGCCGGGACAGGGGGCGAGCAGTACTTC
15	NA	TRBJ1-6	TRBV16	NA	CASSQSRQGNSPLHF	TGTGCCAGCAGCCAATCCCGGCAGGGGAATTCACCCCTCCACTTT
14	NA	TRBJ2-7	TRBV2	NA	CASSATGDLYEQYF	TGTGCCAGCAGTGCAACAGGAGACCTCTACGAGCAGTACTTC
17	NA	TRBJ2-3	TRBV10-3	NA	CAISEKGGGKDRNTQYF	TGTGCCATCAGTGAAAAAGGGGGGGGGAAAGACCGAAATACGCAGTATTTT
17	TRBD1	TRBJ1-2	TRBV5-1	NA	CASNNLPVPPTGDGYTF	TGCGCCAGCAATAACCTCCCCGTCCCGCCGACAGGGGATGGCTACACCTTC
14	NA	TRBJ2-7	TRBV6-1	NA	CASSEVEGIYEQYF	TGTGCCAGCAGTGAAGTGGAGGGGATCTACGAGCAGTACTTC
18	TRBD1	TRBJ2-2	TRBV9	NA	CASSVSGQGIKYTGELFF	TGTGCCAGCAGCGTGTCGGGACAGGGGATTAAATACACCGGGGAGCTGTTTTTT
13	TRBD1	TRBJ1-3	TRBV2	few	CASRGQAGNTIYF	TGTGCCAGCAGGGGACAGGCTGGAAACACCATATATTTT
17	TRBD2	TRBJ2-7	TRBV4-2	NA	CASSQDVGLAELYEQYF	TGTGCCAGCAGCCAAGATGTAGGACTAGCGGAATTGTACGAGCAGTACTTC
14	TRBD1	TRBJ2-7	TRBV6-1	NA	CASSWTGDTYEQYF	TGTGCCAGCAGTTGGACAGGGGATACCTACGAGCAGTACTTC
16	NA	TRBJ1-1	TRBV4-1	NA	CASSQEPPPTKQRAFF	TGCGCCAGCAGCCAAGAGCCGCCCCCGACAAAACAAAGGGCTTTCTTT
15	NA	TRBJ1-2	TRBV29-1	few	CSVEDRGGESFGYTF	TGCAGCGTTGAAGATCGGGGGGGCGAAAGTTTTGGCTACACCTTC
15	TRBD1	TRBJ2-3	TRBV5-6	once	CASSIRDRGKDTQYF	TGTGCCAGCAGCATCCGGGACAGGGGAAAAGATACGCAGTATTTT
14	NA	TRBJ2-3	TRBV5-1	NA	CASSLQGGTDTQYF	TGCGCCAGCAGCCTACAGGGGGGGACAGATACGCAGTATTTT
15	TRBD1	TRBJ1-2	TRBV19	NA	CASSPGQGLGHGYTF	TGTGCCAGTAGCCCGGGACAGGGGCTCGGTCATGGCTACACCTTC
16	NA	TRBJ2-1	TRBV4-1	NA	CASSQDRQSSYNEQFF	TGCGCCAGCAGCCAAGATAGACAGAGCTCCTACAATGAGCAGTTCTTC
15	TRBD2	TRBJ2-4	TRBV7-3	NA	CASSSHSGEWDIQYF	TGTGCCAGCAGCTCTCATAGCGGGGAATGGGACATTCAGTACTTC
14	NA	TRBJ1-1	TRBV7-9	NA	CASSSPEGGTEAFF	TGTGCCAGCAGCTCCCCTGAGGGCGGCACTGAAGCTTTCTTT
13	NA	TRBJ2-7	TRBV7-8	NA	CASSPGFSYEQYF	TGTGCCAGCAGCCCAGGCTTTTCCTACGAGCAGTACTTC
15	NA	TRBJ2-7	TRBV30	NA	CAWRPRDKTPYEQYF	TGTGCCTGGAGGCCCCGGGATAAAACCCCCTACGAGCAGTACTTC
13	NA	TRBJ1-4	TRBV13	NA	CASSLIFGEKLFF	TGTGCCAGCAGCTTAATATTCGGGGAAAAACTGTTTTTT
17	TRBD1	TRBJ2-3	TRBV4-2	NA	CASSQDAGQGAADTQYF	TGTGCCAGCAGCCAAGATGCGGGACAGGGGGCGGCAGATACGCAGTATTTT
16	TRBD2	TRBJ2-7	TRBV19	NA	CASGSPGGGRPYEQYF	TGTGCCAGTGGCTCCCCGGGGGGGGGCCGCCCTTACGAGCAGTACTTC
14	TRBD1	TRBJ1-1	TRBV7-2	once	CASSRDSTNTEAFF	TGTGCCAGCAGCAGGGACAGTACGAACACTGAAGCTTTCTTT
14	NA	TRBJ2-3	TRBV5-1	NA	CASNTASSTDTQYF	TGCGCCAGCAATACAGCTAGCAGCACAGATACGCAGTATTTT
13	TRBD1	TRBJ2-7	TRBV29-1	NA	CSGGQGVSYEQYF	TGCAGCGGGGGACAGGGGGTCTCCTACGAGCAGTACTTC
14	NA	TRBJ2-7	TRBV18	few	CASSPLSQNYEQYF	TGTGCCAGCTCACCCCTAAGCCAAAACTACGAGCAGTACTTC
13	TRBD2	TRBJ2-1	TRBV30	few	CAWNSGRRDEQFF	TGTGCCTGGAACAGCGGGAGAAGGGATGAGCAGTTCTTC
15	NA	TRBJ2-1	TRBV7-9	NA	CASNTRGGAYNEQFF	TGTGCCAGCAACACCAGAGGGGGTGCTTACAATGAGCAGTTCTTC
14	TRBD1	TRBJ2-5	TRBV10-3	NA	CAISPGTGEETQYF	TGTGCCATCAGTCCCGGGACAGGGGAAGAGACCCAGTACTTC
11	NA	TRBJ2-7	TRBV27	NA	CASSSSYEQYF	TGTGCCAGCAGTTCTTCCTACGAGCAGTACTTC
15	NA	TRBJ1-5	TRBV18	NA	CASSLLTGLNQPQHF	TGTGCCAGCTCGCTTCTCACAGGGTTAAATCAGCCCCAGCATTTT
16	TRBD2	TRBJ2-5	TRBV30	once	CAWSLNRGGRVETQYF	TGTGCCTGGAGTCTCAACCGGGGGGGGAGAGTGGAGACCCAGTACTTC
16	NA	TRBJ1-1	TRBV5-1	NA	CASSPIPGTMNTEAFF	TGCGCCAGCAGCCCCATACCCGGAACTATGAACACTGAAGCTTTCTTT
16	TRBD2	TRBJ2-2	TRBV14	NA	CASSQREGWFTGELFF	TGTGCCAGCAGCCAAAGGGAGGGGTGGTTCACCGGGGAGCTGTTTTTT
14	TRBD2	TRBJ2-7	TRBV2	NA	CASSEIAGGYEQYF	TGTGCCAGCAGTGAAATAGCGGGAGGGTACGAGCAGTACTTC
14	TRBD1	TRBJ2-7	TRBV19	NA	CASSTGQGLNEQYF	TGTGCCAGTAGTACGGGACAGGGCCTTAACGAGCAGTACTTC
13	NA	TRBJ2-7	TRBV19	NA	CASSSQVAYEQYF	TGTGCCAGTAGTTCTCAAGTAGCCTACGAGCAGTACTTC
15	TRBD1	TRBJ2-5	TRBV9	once	CASSVATGARETQYF	TGTGCCAGCAGCGTAGCAACAGGGGCCCGGGAGACCCAGTACTTC
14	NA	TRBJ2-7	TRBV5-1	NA	CASSRDSPSYEQYF	TGCGCCAGCAGCCGGGATTCCCCCTCCTACGAGCAGTACTTC